Presented here are 24 T cell receptor beta chains from one specimen sequenced in a study of cytotoxic CD8 clonotypes in ibrutinib-treated CLL. The repertoire was sequenced with immunoSEQ multiplex PCR; TCRdb's copy has only in-frame clones and lacks some. The table shows fewer than 80,000 clones, with 45% to 60% occurring only once. Sample: PBMCs, taken after 12 months of ibrutinib treatment. Receptors originate from a human donor with chronic lymphocytic leukemia.

The chain links TRBV28 to TRBJ2-1; tentative D call: TRBD2 (5 bases). The CDR3 is made up of 14 amino acids. V lost 6 bases and J lost 3, with 12 bases in between. Germline V gene sequence: CDR1 MDHEN, CDR2 SYDVKM. The CDR3 DNA reads as TGTGCCAGCAGGCCTCCAGGACTCTACAATGAGCAGTTCTTC. Translation: CASRPPGLYNEQFF.

For this clone: Other DNA sequences of this sample code for an identical CDR3. V and J are TRBV10-2 and TRBJ2-7; D may be TRBD1 (5 bases). The CDR3 runs to 13 residues. Germline CDR1 is WSHSY and CDR2 is SAAADI. The CDR3 protein is CASSDGQGYEQYV. The CDR3 DNA follows: TGCGCTAGCAGCGATGGACAAGGCTACGAGCAGTACGTC.

The rearrangement links TRBV5-5 to TRBJ1-1, with D unresolved. The CDR3 sequence is 14 residues long. CDR1 SGHKS and CDR2 YYEKEE come from the germline V gene (reference sequence). V was shortened by 0 bases and J by 4 bases, with 10 bases between the two germline ends. CDR3 in amino acids: CASSLVLGLTEAFF. The CDR3 DNA reads as TGTGCCAGCAGCTTGGTTCTGGGTCTCACTGAAGCTTTCTTT.

This chain links TRBV13 with TRBJ2-7, with unresolved D. The V and J ends lost 5 bases and 0 bases respectively, with 17 bases between them. Germline lookup yields CDR1 PRHDT and CDR2 FYEKMQ (reference sequence). This CDR3 region has 16 residues. This chain's CDR3 is CASSLTVPLDSYEQYF. In DNA form, the CDR3 reads TGTGCCAGCAGCCTTACCGTACCGCTAGACTCCTACGAGCAGTACTTC.

This clone was observed a handful of times. The chain couples TRBV19 to TRBJ1-5, with 10 bases lining up with TRBD1. The length of the CDR3 is 17 residues. Looked up from germline, CDR1 is LNHDA and CDR2 is SQIVND (reference sequence). With V trimmed by 4 bases and J by 4 bases, 10 bases remained unmatched. CDR3 in amino acids: CASSTRQGARRNQPQHF. In DNA, the CDR3 is TGTGCCAGTAGTACCCGACAGGGGGCGCGTAGGAATCAGCCCCAGCATTTT.

The chain employs TRBV5-1 and TRBJ2-1; D is uncertain. Trimming removed 5 bases at V and 8 bases at J, with 14 bases between. The CDR3 runs to 13 residues. Germline lookup yields CDR1 SGHRS and CDR2 YFSETQ. CDR3 region: CASSQSRSDEQFF. The DNA for the CDR3 is TGCGCCAGCAGTCAGAGTCGATCGGATGAGCAGTTCTTC. The variable domain in full, with the rest retrieved from reference TRBV5-1 and TRBJ2-1, is KAGVTQTPRYLIKTRGQQVTLSCSPISGHRSVSWYQQTPGQGLQFLFEYFSETQRNKGNFPGRFSGRQFSNSRSEMNVSTLELGDSALYLCASSQSRSDEQFFGPGTRLTVL.

This chain connects TRBV5-1 to TRBJ2-5; 8 bases fit TRBD2. Germline lookup yields CDR1 SGHRS and CDR2 YFSETQ. CDR3 size: 15 residues. The trim removed 4 bases at V and 2 bases at J, leaving 7 bases unmatched. CDR3 protein: CASSPAIAGQETQYF. The CDR3 DNA reads TGCGCCAGCAGCCCGGCGATAGCGGGACAAGAGACCCAGTACTTC.

This rearrangement joins TRBV28 to TRBJ2-5, with D possibly TRBD1 on 6 matching bases. V was shortened by 6 bases and J by 5 bases, with 16 bases between the two germline ends. From germline, CDR1 is MDHEN and CDR2 SYDVKM. The CDR3 loop spans 14 amino acids. The CDR3, as DNA: TGTGCCAGCAGCGCCGACAGGCGGAGGGAGACCCAGTACTTC. Translated, it gives CASSADRRRETQYF.

The rearrangement joins TRBV6-5 to TRBJ1-1, with D perhaps TRBD1 (6 bases). Germline CDR1 and CDR2: MNHEY and SVGAGI. Trimming removed 7 bases from V and 4 bases from J, with 16 bases in between. This CDR3 region has 14 residues. DNA of the CDR3: TGTGCCAGCACTGTACAGGGAGTTGTCACTGAAGCTTTCTTT. Translation: CASTVQGVVTEAFF.

The chain carries TRBV11-2 and TRBJ2-1; no firm D call. Germline V gene lookup returns CDR1 SGHAT and CDR2 FQNNGV. The V gene lost 2 bases and the J gene lost 1 base, with 15 bases spanning the gap. This CDR3 contains 17 residues. In DNA, the CDR3 is TGTGCCAGCAGCTTACTGACCTCGGCCCGTTCCTACAATGAGCAGTTCTTC. Amino acids: CASSLLTSARSYNEQFF.

The chain employs TRBV4-1 and TRBJ2-1, with D maybe TRBD2 (7 bases). This CDR3 spans 15 amino acids. Germline CDR1 MGHRA, CDR2 YSYEKL. V lost 0 bases and J 2 bases, leaving 8 bases between the germline ends. CDR3 residues: CASSQEGGPYNEQFF. The CDR3 coding sequence is TGCGCCAGCAGCCAAGAGGGGGGGCCCTACAATGAGCAGTTCTTC.

The table lists this clone with many counts. The genes are TRBV27 and TRBJ2-5, with 7 bases that match TRBD1. Germline values: CDR1 MNHEY, CDR2 SMNVEV (reference sequence). J gave up 5 bases and V 2 bases, and 5 bases lay outside the gene matches. The CDR3 has 14 amino acids. The CDR3 coding sequence is TGTGCCAGCAGTTTAACAGGGGCGTGGGAGACCCAGTACTTC. Its translation is CASSLTGAWETQYF.

This chain links TRBV2 with TRBJ2-7; TRBD1 might be the D (6 bases). The CDR3 covers 16 residues. CDR1 is SNHLY and CDR2 is FYNNEI in the germline V gene. V lost 4 bases and J 6 bases, leaving 22 bases between the germline ends. The CDR3 protein is CASSGPALQGESEQYF. The CDR3, as DNA: TGTGCCAGCAGTGGGCCTGCCCTACAGGGAGAGAGCGAGCAGTACTTC.

This rearrangement joins TRBV6-6 to TRBJ2-7; D gene uncertain. In germline, CDR1 is MNHNY, CDR2 SVGAGI (reference sequence). V was pared by 2 bases and J by 6 bases, with 11 bases between. The CDR3 covers 13 residues. CDR3 bases: TGTGCCAGCAGTTACCCCTTATCAGGCGAGCAGTACGTC. It is translated as CASSYPLSGEQYV.

V gene TRBV7-6 combines with J gene TRBJ1-6, with TRBD1 matching 8 bases. CDR1 is SGHVS and CDR2 is FNYEAQ in the germline V gene. V lost 4 bases to trimming and J lost 7 bases; unmatched junction nucleotides: 6. This CDR3 is 15 amino acids long. The CDR3 spells CASSYGQGANSPLHF. CDR3 DNA: TGTGCCAGCAGCTACGGACAGGGTGCCAATTCACCCCTCCACTTT.

The chain employs TRBV28 and TRBJ1-5; the D is unclear. Trimming removed 1 base from V and 6 bases from J, with 4 bases in between. Germline loops: CDR1 MDHEN, CDR2 SYDVKM. The CDR3 contains 12 residues. The CDR3 DNA follows: TGTGCCAGCAGTTTATTAGGTCAGCCCCAGCATTTT. Translated: CASSLLGQPQHF.

CDR3 protein: CASRGQGNTEAFF. For the CDR3, the DNA is TGTGCCAGCAGGGGACAGGGGAACACTGAAGCTTTCTTT. The rearrangement links TRBV28 to TRBJ1-1, with 9 positions matching TRBD1. In germline, CDR1 is MDHEN, CDR2 SYDVKM. This CDR3 is 13 amino acids long. V trimming: 6 bases; J trimming: 1 base; junction bases outside the gene matches: 0.

The V call is TRBV2, the J call TRBJ2-2; unclear D gene. The germline V gene encodes CDR1 SNHLY and CDR2 FYNNEI. The CDR3 is 12 amino acids. The V end lost 5 bases, the J end lost 3 bases, and 4 bases lay between the germline ends. CDR3 nucleotides: TGTGCCAGCAGTCTGTACACCGGGGAGCTGTTTTTT. Protein sequence: CASSLYTGELFF.

This clone was detected many times. V gene TRBV25-1 combines with J gene TRBJ1-5, with D unclear. This CDR3 comprises 14 residues. V was cut by 1 base and J by 4 bases, with 8 bases left in between. The germline V gene encodes CDR1 MGHDK and CDR2 SYGVNS. The CDR3 bases are TGTGCCAGCAGTGAATTCGCCAGGAATCAGCCCCAGCATTTT. It is translated as CASSEFARNQPQHF.

This clone was seen more than once but under ten times. The rearrangement joins TRBV7-6 to TRBJ1-3; D call uncertain. This CDR3 is built from 13 residues. V lost 6 bases and J lost 4, with 10 bases in between. The V gene's germline CDR1 is SGHVS and CDR2 FNYEAQ. DNA for the CDR3: TGTGCCAGCAGAAATGGAGCCGGAAACACCATATATTTT. It specifies CASRNGAGNTIYF.

The chain recombines TRBV7-6 with TRBJ2-2, with D unclear. Trimming pared 1 base from V and 0 bases from J, leaving 9 bases between. CDR1 SGHVS and CDR2 FNYEAQ come from the germline V gene. CDR3 size: 16 residues. The CDR3 loop is CASSLDTPANTGELFF. In DNA form, the CDR3 reads TGTGCCAGCAGCTTAGATACACCAGCGAACACCGGGGAGCTGTTTTTT. Drawing the rest from reference TRBV7-6 and TRBJ2-2, the complete variable domain is GAGVSQSPRYKVTKRGQDVALRCDPISGHVSLYWYRQALGQGPEFLTYFNYEAQQDKSGLPNDRFSAERPEGSISTLTIQRTEQRDSAMYRCASSLDTPANTGELFFGEGSRLTVL.

The CDR3 nucleotides are TGTGCCAGCAGTGTAGGTCGGTCCTACGAGCAGTACTTC. Amino acids: CASSVGRSYEQYF. The chain combines TRBV6-1 with TRBJ2-5; no definite D call. TRBJ2-7 explains the end of the DNA better; the J call may be wrong. The CDR3 has 13 amino acids. The germline V gene encodes CDR1 MNHNS and CDR2 SASEGT.

This clone was observed a few times. One end of the junction fails to match germline, which may point to a read error. J is TRBJ1-1 and V is TRBV7-9, with TRBD1 matching over 8 bases. This CDR3 is 14 amino acids long. Per germline, CDR1 SEHNR and CDR2 FQNEAQ (reference sequence). The DNA of the CDR3 is TGTGCCAGCAGCGGACAGGGAACGAACTCTGAAGCTTTCTTT. Protein product: CASSGQGTNSEAFF.

The rearrangement links TRBV6-5 to TRBJ1-1, with D tentatively TRBD1 (5 bases). V lost 6 bases, J lost 2 bases, and 7 bases lay in between. CDR3 length: 12 amino acids. Germline lookup yields CDR1 MNHEY and CDR2 SVGAGI. CDR3 sequence: CASRDSNTEAFF. CDR3 bases: TGTGCCAGCAGAGACAGTAACACTGAAGCTTTCTTT.